This paragraph covers one T cell receptor beta chain sequence. Only in-frame clones appear in the TCRdb table, and some are missing; sequencing was by immunoSEQ multiplex PCR. The sample records about 270,000 clones, roughly 86% being singletons. This CDR3 has 18 residues. The sample is drawn from a study of blood T cell repertoires in COVID-19. Background on the study: Acute-phase and convalescent COVID-19 samples originated in the United States, Italy and Spain. Sample material is recorded as cDNA or gDNA derived from T cells, B-cell-depleted T cells, or PBMCs.

The sequence came from a woman between 45 and 65 years old with acute or convalescent COVID-19. The sample was peripheral blood. This chain links TRBV21-1 with TRBJ2-3; TRBD1, the table's D call, was not compared with the DNA. TRBV21-1 is deemed a pseudogene. CDR3 bases: TGTGCCAGCAGCACCTCCTCAGGGGGTCCAAGTCAAACAGATACGCAGTATTTT. Translating it yields CASSTSSGGPSQTDTQYF.